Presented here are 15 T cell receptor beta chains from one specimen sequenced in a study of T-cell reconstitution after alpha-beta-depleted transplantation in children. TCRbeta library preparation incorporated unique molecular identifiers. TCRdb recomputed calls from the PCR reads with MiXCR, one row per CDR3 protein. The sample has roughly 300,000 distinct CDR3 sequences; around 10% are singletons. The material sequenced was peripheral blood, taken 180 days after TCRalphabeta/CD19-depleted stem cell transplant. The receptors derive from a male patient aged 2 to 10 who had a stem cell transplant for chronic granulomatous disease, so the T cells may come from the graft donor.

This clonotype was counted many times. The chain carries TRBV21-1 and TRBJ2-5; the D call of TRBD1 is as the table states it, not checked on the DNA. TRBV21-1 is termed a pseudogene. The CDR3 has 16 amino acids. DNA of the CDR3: TGTGCCAGCAGGGGAAAGTGGGCACCCGCGCGGGAGACCCAGTACTTC. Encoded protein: CASRGKWAPARETQYF.

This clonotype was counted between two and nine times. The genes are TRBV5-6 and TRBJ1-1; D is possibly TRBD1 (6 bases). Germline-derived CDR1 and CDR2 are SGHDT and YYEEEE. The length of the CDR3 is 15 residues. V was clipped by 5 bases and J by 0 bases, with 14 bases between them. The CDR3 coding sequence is TGTGCCAGCAGTACCGTCCAGGGGTTGAACACTGAAGCTTTCTTT. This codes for CASSTVQGLNTEAFF. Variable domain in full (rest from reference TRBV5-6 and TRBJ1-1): DAGVTQSPTHLIKTRGQQVTLRCSPKSGHDTVSWYQQALGQGPQFIFQYYEEEERQRGNFPDRFSGHQFPNYSSELNVNALLLGDSALYLCASSTVQGLNTEAFFGQGTRLTVV.

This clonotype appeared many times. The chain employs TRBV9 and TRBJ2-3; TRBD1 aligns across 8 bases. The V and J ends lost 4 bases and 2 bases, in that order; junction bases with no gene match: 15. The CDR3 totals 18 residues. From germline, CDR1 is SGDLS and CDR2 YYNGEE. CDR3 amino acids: CASSPGTGGGKPTDTQYF. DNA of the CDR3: TGTGCCAGCAGCCCCGGGACAGGAGGAGGTAAACCCACAGATACGCAGTATTTT.

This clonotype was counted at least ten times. Here the CDR3 DNA reads TGTGCCAGCAGTTACTCTGCAGGACTAGCGATAGATACGCAGTATTTT. Translated: CASSYSAGLAIDTQYF. The rearrangement joins TRBV6-5 to TRBJ2-3, with TRBD2 matching over 9 bases. The CDR3 totals 16 residues. The V gene's germline CDR1 is MNHEY and CDR2 SVGAGI. J gave up 5 bases and V 0 bases, and 6 bases lay outside the gene matches.

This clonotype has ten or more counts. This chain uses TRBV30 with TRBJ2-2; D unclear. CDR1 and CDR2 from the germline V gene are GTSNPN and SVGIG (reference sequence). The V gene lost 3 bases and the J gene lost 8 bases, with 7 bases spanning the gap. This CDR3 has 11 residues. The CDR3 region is CAWSRGGELFF. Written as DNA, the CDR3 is TGTGCCTGGAGCCGCGGTGGGGAGCTGTTTTTT.

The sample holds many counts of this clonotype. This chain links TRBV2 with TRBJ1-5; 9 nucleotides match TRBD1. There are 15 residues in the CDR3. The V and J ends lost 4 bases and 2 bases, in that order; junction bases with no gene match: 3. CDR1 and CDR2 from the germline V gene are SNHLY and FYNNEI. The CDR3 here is CASSVRQGGNQPQHF. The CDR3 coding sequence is TGTGCCAGCAGTGTACGACAGGGGGGCAATCAGCCCCAGCATTTT.

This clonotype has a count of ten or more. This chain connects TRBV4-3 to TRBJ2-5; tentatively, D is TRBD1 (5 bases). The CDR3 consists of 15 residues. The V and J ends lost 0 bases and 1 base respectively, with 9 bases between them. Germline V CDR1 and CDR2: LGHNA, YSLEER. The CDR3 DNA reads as TGCGCCAGCAGCCAAGATGACAGCCCCCAAGAGACCCAGTACTTC. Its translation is CASSQDDSPQETQYF.

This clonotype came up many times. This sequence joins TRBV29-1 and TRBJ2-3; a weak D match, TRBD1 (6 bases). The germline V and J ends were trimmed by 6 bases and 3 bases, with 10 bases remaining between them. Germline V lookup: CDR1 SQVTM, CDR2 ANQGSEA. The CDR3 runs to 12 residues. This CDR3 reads CSVIQGTDTQYF. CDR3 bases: TGCAGCGTCATTCAGGGGACAGATACGCAGTATTTT.

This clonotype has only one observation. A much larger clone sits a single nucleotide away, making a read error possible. CDR3 loop: CASSLRPAEKLFF. The CDR3 DNA follows: TGTGCCAGCAGCTTAAGGCCAGCTGAAAAACTGTTTTTT. The gene calls are TRBV7-2 and TRBJ1-4; D remains unclear. Germline V gene sequence: CDR1 SGHTA, CDR2 FQGNSA. The CDR3 length is 13 residues. The V end lost 2 bases, the J end lost 7 bases, and 8 bases lay between the germline ends.

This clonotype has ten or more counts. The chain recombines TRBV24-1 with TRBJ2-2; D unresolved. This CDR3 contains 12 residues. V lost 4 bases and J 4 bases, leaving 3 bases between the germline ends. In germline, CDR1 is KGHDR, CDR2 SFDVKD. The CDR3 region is CATSEFTGELFF. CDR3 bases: TGTGCCACCAGTGAATTCACCGGGGAGCTGTTTTTT.

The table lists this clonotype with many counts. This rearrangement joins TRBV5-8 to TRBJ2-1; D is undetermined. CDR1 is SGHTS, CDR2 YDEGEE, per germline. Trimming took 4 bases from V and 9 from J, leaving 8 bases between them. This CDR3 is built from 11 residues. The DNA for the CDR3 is TGTGCCAGCAGCCCCGTCCGTGAGCAGTTCTTC. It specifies CASSPVREQFF.

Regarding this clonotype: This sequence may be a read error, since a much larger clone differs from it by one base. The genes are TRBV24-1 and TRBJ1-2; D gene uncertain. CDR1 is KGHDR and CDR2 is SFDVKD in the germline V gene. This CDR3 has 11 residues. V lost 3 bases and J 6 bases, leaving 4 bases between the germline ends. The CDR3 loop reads CATSDINGYTF. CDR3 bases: TGTGCCACCAGTGATATAAATGGCTACACCTTC.

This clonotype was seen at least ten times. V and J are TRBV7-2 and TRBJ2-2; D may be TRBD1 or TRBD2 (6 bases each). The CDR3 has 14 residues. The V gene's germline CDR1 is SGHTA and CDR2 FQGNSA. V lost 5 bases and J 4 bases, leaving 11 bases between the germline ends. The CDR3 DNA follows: TGTGCCAGCAGCCCTGGGGGGCGCACCGGGGAGCTGTTTTTT. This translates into CASSPGGRTGELFF.

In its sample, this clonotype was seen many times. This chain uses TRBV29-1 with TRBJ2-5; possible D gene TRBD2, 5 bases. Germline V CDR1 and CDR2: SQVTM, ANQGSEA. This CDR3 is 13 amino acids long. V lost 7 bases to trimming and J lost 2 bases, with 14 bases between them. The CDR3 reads CSEMRADQETQYF. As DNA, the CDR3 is TGCAGCGAGATGCGGGCAGATCAAGAGACCCAGTACTTC.

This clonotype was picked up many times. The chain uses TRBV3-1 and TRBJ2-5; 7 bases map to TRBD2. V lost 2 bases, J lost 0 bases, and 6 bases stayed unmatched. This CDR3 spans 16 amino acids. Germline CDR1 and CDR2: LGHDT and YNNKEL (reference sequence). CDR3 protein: CASSQQLAGYQETQYF. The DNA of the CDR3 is TGTGCCAGCAGCCAACAATTAGCGGGTTACCAAGAGACCCAGTACTTC.